This TCR beta chain was recorded in a study of metastatic and nonmetastatic thyroid tumors. Across the study: Repertoire comparisons spanned blood and tumor or nodule tissue from malignant and benign thyroid patients.

Study findings and constraints: Versus benign nodules, malignant thyroid tumors reportedly had significantly higher TCR beta diversity, in blood and tumor.

Ahead of thyroid surgery, no patient had received treatment of any kind. Via MiXCR, TCRdb re-called the PCR reads. Of about 38,000 clones in the sample, less than 50% were seen once. V was cut by 5 bases and J by 2 bases, with 4 bases left in between. This CDR3 comprises 11 residues. Germline V gene lookup returns CDR1 MNHEY and CDR2 SVGEGT. As to this clone: As yet, its antigen is unknown.

V and J are TRBV6-2 or TRBV6-3 and TRBJ2-7; D gene ambiguous. The source of this sequence is a male donor with papillary thyroid cancer or a benign thyroid nodule (not recorded which). Some clones in this sample may be carry-over from other donors' samples. Sequencing was performed on tumor tissue. CDR3 nucleotides: TGTGCCAGCAGTCTCCCCTACGAGCAGTACTTC. Protein product: CASSLPYEQYF.